The clone carrying this TCR beta chain was observed a handful of times. Peripheral blood from each donor was collected in a volume of 9.5 to 10 milliliters. Total RNA, at least 5 micrograms per sample, was extracted from PBMCs. Trimming took 2 bases from V and 5 from J, leaving 4 bases between them. This CDR3 contains 12 residues. The germline V gene encodes CDR1 SGHTA and CDR2 FQGNSA. A J-beta primer mix and a sample-barcoded 5' primer were used in a second PCR of about 6 to 12 cycles. A 12-random-nucleotide template-switch adaptor tagged each cDNA molecule. One entry per CDR3 protein results from TCRdb running MiXCR on the 5' RACE reads. Of approximately 1.5 million distinct CDR3 sequences listed, 35% to 45% were seen once; the top ten hold around 4%. The sample originates from a study of blood T cells in healthy people across ages.

The chain combines TRBV7-2 with TRBJ1-3; D unclear. This receptor was taken from a woman aged 18-29 years in good health. The sequenced material came from blood. CDR3 DNA: TGTGCCAGCAGCTTAAATAGAAACACCATATATTTT. Its protein is CASSLNRNTIYF. Combining the CDR3 with reference TRBV7-2 and TRBJ1-3 gives the whole variable domain GAGVSQSPSNKVTEKGKDVELRCDPISGHTALYWYRQSLGQGLEFLIYFQGNSAPDKSGLPSDRFSAERTGGSVSTLTIQRTQQEDSAVYLCASSLNRNTIYFGEGSWLTVV.